The next 16 T cell receptor beta chains were all read from a single sample in a study of T cells in Graves' hyperthyroidism and ophthalmopathy. Amplified TCR beta CDR3 regions derived from RNA transcripts. RT-PCR in the first round (using the HTBI primer set) targeted the TCR CDR3. MiXCR was run by TCRdb on the multiplex PCR reads, yielding one entry per CDR3 protein. Altogether under 650,000 distinct CDR3 sequences are present, under 20% being singletons, with the ten largest covering 3.8%. Sample: blood. These receptors were taken from a woman aged 30 to 39 with Graves' hyperthyroidism.

This clonotype was seen more than once but under ten times. The junction and the germline gene differ at one end; a read error may be behind it. V gene TRBV29-1 combines with J gene TRBJ2-4; possible D gene TRBD1, 5 bases. This CDR3 region has 12 residues. CDR1 is SQVTM, CDR2 ANQGSEA, per germline. The CDR3: CSVGAGKNVQYF. CDR3 DNA: TGCAGCGTTGGGGCAGGGAAAAACGTTCAGTACTTC.

Of note for this clonotype: This may stem from a read error, because a much larger clone lies one nucleotide away. The conserved phenylalanine or tryptophan is not found at the CDR3 terminus, so this likely reflects a read error. This CDR3 is CASSQSRDTEAFS. Here the CDR3 DNA reads TGTGCCAGCAGCCAATCCCGGGACACTGAAGCTTTCTCT. This chain connects TRBV3-1 to TRBJ1-1, with D unclear. The CDR3 runs 13 residues. The germline V gene has CDR1 LGHDT and CDR2 YNNKEL (reference sequence). Between the trimmed V and J ends, which lost 2 bases and 3 bases, there was a span of 7 bases.

This clonotype appeared many times. This chain uses TRBV28 with TRBJ2-1, with 12 bases lining up with TRBD2. Germline V gives CDR1 MDHEN, CDR2 SYDVKM. This CDR3 spans 17 amino acids. J lost 3 bases, V lost 6 bases, and 9 bases had no gene match. Written as DNA, the CDR3 is TGTGCCAGCAGCCAAGGACTAGCGGGATCCTTCTACAATGAGCAGTTCTTC. It is translated as CASSQGLAGSFYNEQFF.

Many counts were recorded for this clonotype. The CDR3 protein is CASSPGMFNNEQFF. In DNA form, the CDR3 reads TGTGCCAGCAGCCCCGGGATGTTCAACAATGAGCAGTTCTTC. J is TRBJ2-1 and V is TRBV5-5; D is perhaps TRBD2 (5 bases). V lost 4 bases and J 5 bases, leaving 13 bases between the germline ends. The CDR3 sequence is 14 residues long. The germline gives CDR1 SGHKS, CDR2 YYEKEE (reference sequence).

The chain combines TRBV9 with TRBJ2-1; a possible D gene is TRBD1 (5 bases). Germline CDR1 SGDLS, CDR2 YYNGEE. V was pared by 4 bases and J by 5 bases, with 19 bases between. This CDR3 contains 16 residues. As DNA, the CDR3 is TGTGCCAGCAGCCCTTCTTCAGGACAAGAACACAATGAGCAGTTCTTC. This encodes CASSPSSGQEHNEQFF.

There are a few counts of this clonotype. The rearrangement uses TRBV20-1 and TRBJ1-2; tentative D call: TRBD1 (6 bases). The CDR3 totals 14 residues. Trimming cost V 0 bases and J 6 bases, with 14 bases left between them. The germline V gene encodes CDR1 DFQATT and CDR2 SNEGSKA (reference sequence). The CDR3 here is CSARDGSGENGYTF. The CDR3 region has the DNA TGCAGTGCTAGAGATGGCTCAGGGGAAAATGGCTACACCTTC.

In this sample, this clonotype turned up many times. The chain combines TRBV28 with TRBJ2-1; D not resolved. The CDR3 is 13 amino acids. The ends were cut back, 2 bases at V and 9 bases at J, with 11 bases in the middle. CDR1 MDHEN and CDR2 SYDVKM come from the germline V gene. The DNA of the CDR3 is TGTGCCAGCAGTTTAAAGTTCGTTGCTGAGCAGTTCTTC. As protein: CASSLKFVAEQFF.

This clonotype has a count of ten or more. The rearrangement joins TRBV20-1 to TRBJ2-5, with no clear D. The CDR3 sequence is 14 residues long. The germline gives CDR1 DFQATT, CDR2 SNEGSKA (reference sequence). The V end was cut by 0 bases, the J end by 1 base, with 9 bases between. The CDR3 DNA reads as TGCAGTGCTAGAGATAGGCTAACCCAAGAGACCCAGTACTTC. Residues: CSARDRLTQETQYF.

This clonotype came up a few times. CDR3 coding DNA: TGTGCCAGCAGCTTATATAAGGGACAGGGGGCTTCACCCCTCCACTTT. Translating it yields CASSLYKGQGASPLHF. The gene calls are TRBV11-3 and TRBJ1-6; 12 bases are a match to TRBD1. V gave up 2 bases and J gave up 9 bases; unmatched junction bases: 5. This CDR3 has 16 residues. Germline V gives CDR1 SGHNT, CDR2 YENEEA.

J is TRBJ2-4 and V is TRBV28; D perhaps matches TRBD1 (5 bases). Trimming cost V 3 bases and J 5 bases, with 14 bases left between them. The V gene's germline CDR1 is MDHEN and CDR2 SYDVKM. This CDR3 region has 15 residues. In nucleotides, the CDR3 is TGTGCCAGCAGTTTGACAGATCCCGCCCAAAACATTCAGTACTTC. Translated: CASSLTDPAQNIQYF.

This chain links TRBV3-2 with TRBJ2-1; the D call in the table, TRBD2, was not verified against the DNA. TRBV3-2 is a pseudogene locus. The CDR3 extends over 20 amino acids. CDR3 bases: TGTGCCAGCAGCCAAGACGAGCGGGAGGTCGAAAAGAGCTCCTACAATGAGCAGTTCTTC. Translated, it gives CASSQDEREVEKSSYNEQFF.

This clonotype has just a few counts. The rearrangement uses TRBV3-1 and TRBJ2-7; TRBD2 aligns across 11 bases. Germline CDR1 and CDR2: LGHDT and YNNKEL (reference sequence). The CDR3 sequence is 15 residues long. J lost 4 bases, V lost 2 bases, and 4 bases had no gene match. CDR3 in amino acids: CASSQYLAGGYEQYF. CDR3 DNA sequence: TGTGCCAGCAGCCAATATCTAGCGGGAGGTTACGAGCAGTACTTC.

The V and J genes are TRBV19 and TRBJ2-1; the D gene is possibly TRBD1 (6 bases). Germline values: CDR1 LNHDA, CDR2 SQIVND (reference sequence). The CDR3 runs 14 residues. Between the trimmed V and J ends, which lost 7 bases and 5 bases, there was a span of 15 bases. CDR3 bases: TGTGCCAGTACCAGGGGAACTCAGAACAATGAGCAGTTCTTC. Encoded protein: CASTRGTQNNEQFF.

The sample holds many counts of this clonotype. The chain joins TRBV10-3 to TRBJ1-2; maybe TRBD1 (5 bases). The CDR3 contains 14 residues. Germline values: CDR1 ENHRY, CDR2 SYGVKD. Trimming shortened V by 2 bases and J by 2 bases, and 9 bases separated the two germline ends. DNA of the CDR3: TGTGCCATCAGTGAGGATACAGGAAACTATGGCTACACCTTC. Translation: CAISEDTGNYGYTF.

This clonotype was counted ten times or more. V and J are TRBV9 and TRBJ1-1, with a weak D call TRBD1 (5 bases). This CDR3 has 14 residues. Germline CDR1 is SGDLS and CDR2 is YYNGEE. Trimming removed 0 bases at V and 0 bases at J, with 6 bases between. The chain's CDR3 is CASSVGQMNTEAFF. CDR3 sequence (DNA): TGTGCCAGCAGCGTAGGACAGATGAACACTGAAGCTTTCTTT.

The rearrangement links TRBV20-1 to TRBJ2-1; D could derive from TRBD1 or TRBD2 (5 bases each). The V gene lost 7 bases and the J gene lost 4 bases, with 17 bases spanning the gap. Germline V lookup: CDR1 DFQATT, CDR2 SNEGSKA (reference sequence). The CDR3 extends over 14 amino acids. In nucleotides, the CDR3 is TGCAGTGTAAAGTTGTGGGACGGGTACAATGAGCAGTTCTTC. Encoded protein: CSVKLWDGYNEQFF.